This TCR beta chain was sequenced for a study of cytomegalovirus exposure and HLA in healthy donors. PCR used 60 Vbeta primers and 13 Jbeta primers. Only in-frame clones appear in the TCRdb table, and some are missing; sequencing was by immunoSEQ multiplex PCR. Here the sample spans about 110,000 clones, about 59% being singletons. The CDR3 spans 14 residues. CDR1 and CDR2 (germline): SGHAT, FQNNGV. V lost 6 bases and J 5 bases, leaving 14 bases between the germline ends. Sequencing was carried out using PBMCs. This receptor was taken from a man aged 30 to 39 in good health and CMV-seropositive. This chain connects TRBV11-2 to TRBJ2-1, with D tentatively TRBD1 (6 bases). The CDR3 region is CASSSWDTNNEQFF. CDR3 nucleotides: TGTGCCAGCAGTTCCTGGGACACCAACAATGAGCAGTTCTTC.